This T cell receptor beta chain is drawn from a study of T cell responses to AZD1222 COVID-19 vaccine (dated by TCRdb to the early 2020s). Regarding the research as a whole: AZD1222 recipients whose second dose came at about 4 weeks and those whose second dose came at about 12 weeks were combined into one group, since spike-specific TCR depth and breadth did not differ between the two schedules. TCR sequencing covered 230 to 250 trial participants: 200 to 220 given two doses of AZD1222 and 26 given two doses of MenACWY control vaccine. Trial participants were enrolled by age into subgroups of 18-55, 56-69 and 70-plus years, and approximately 150, 30 and 60 TCR-sequenced participants, respectively, were included in these subgroups. Results and caveats for the whole study, not just this receptor: Participants were mostly white British, with more females than males. The authors suggested clonal diversity may have been underestimated. Vaccine-associated CD4 TCRs spanned the whole spike protein, with dominant responses in regions 160-218 and 743-854. Reportedly, close to half of the unique spike-specific TCRs recognized epitopes lying outside the regions that are mutated in the B.1.351 and B.1.1.7 variants. Conclusions about previously exposed vaccinees are limited because only five to seven AZD1222 recipients were SARS-CoV-2 seropositive at baseline. In the small 56-69-year group, the increase in depth fell short of significance, most likely because of low power. No day 14 peak-response samples were available, so repertoires were characterized only after the peak T cell response. After two AZD1222 doses, both the breadth and the depth of spike-specific TCRs were significantly higher than at day 0 and than in MenACWY recipients.

A word on this clone: What antigen it recognizes has not been identified. No clone much larger than this one lies a single base away; base qualities are absent.

V drops 0 bases and J drops 10 bases, leaving 19 bases in between. The CDR3 measures 15 amino acids from cysteine to phenylalanine. Only the CDR3 part of the read is kept: 45 bases, read in frame from the first base. From the germline V gene, CDR1 is SGHRS and CDR2 is YFSETQ. According to the study, the label for this sample's time point signals: baseline before first vaccination. Vaccinee samples came from UK trials COV001 and COV002, including a single-blind randomized controlled phase 2/3 trial of AZD1222 (ChAdOx1 nCoV-19) in healthy adults. Trial participant PBMC samples were collected at day 0 and day 28 after the second dose for TCRbeta chain sequencing. The CDR3 regions of human TCRbeta chains were analyzed by immunosequencing. As for how the authors treated the data: Repertoire TCRs were matched against a reference library of SARS-CoV-2-specific TCRs generated with the MIRA antigen-specificity platform. Breadth was defined as the fraction of unique TCRs that were SARS-CoV-2-associated. Depth was defined as the fraction of total T cells that were SARS-CoV-2-associated. Using the MIRA data, each spike-specific TCR was mapped to the spike region that the TCR reacts to and placed in a CD4 or CD8 class. Log10-transformed breadth and depth values were compared by one-way ANOVA with Sidak's multiple comparisons tests. The table was pulled from immuneACCESS by TCRdb, which kept in-frame rearrangements only. Such tables lose some clones; where checked, under half of the loss comes from unresolved V genes, and the rest has no known cause. The V and J calls and clone size were taken over from that table, and D and trimming were inferred from the DNA. This sample has 110,000 to 150,000 clones in its table, and about 90% of those were observed once. The ten largest clonotypes hold 5% to 6.5% of the sample.

The origin of this receptor is an adult in good health. This material consisted of peripheral blood, taken on day 0 of AZD1222 vaccination. Recombination linked TRBV5-1 to TRBJ2-5; TRBD1 is a possible D gene, resting on 6 matching bases. The nucleotide sequence is TGCGCCAGCAGCTTGGGCACAGGGTGGGATTTGATCCAGTACTTC. This gives the protein CASSLGTGWDLIQYF.